This TCR beta chain stems from a study of blood T cell repertoires in COVID-19. As for the study in general: PBMCs, B-cell-depleted T cells, or T cells were the source of the cDNA or gDNA that made up the material.

The CDR3 consists of 13 residues. CDR1 and CDR2 (germline): SGHDN, FVKESK. The V gene end was trimmed by 6 bases and the J gene end by 9 bases; junction bases not matched to a gene: 6. Clones were sequenced by immunoSEQ multiplex PCR, and TCRdb holds only the in-frame ones, with some missing. The repertoire holds a few hundred thousand clones, with around 83% as singletons. The TCR originated in a man under 40 who had recovered from COVID-19. Sequenced material: peripheral blood. J is TRBJ2-1 and V is TRBV14, with 9 nucleotides matching TRBD1. The CDR3 loop reads CASSLTGGSEQFF. The CDR3 DNA reads as TGTGCCAGCAGTTTAACAGGGGGCAGTGAGCAGTTCTTC.